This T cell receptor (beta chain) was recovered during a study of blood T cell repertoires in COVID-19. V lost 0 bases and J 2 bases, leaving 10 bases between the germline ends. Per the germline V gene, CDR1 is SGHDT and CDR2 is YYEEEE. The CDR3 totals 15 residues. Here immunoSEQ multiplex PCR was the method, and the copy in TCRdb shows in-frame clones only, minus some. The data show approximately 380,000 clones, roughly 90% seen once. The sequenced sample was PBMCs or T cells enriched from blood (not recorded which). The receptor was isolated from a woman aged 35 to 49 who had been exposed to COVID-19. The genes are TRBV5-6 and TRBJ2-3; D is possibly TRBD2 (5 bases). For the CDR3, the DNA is TGTGCCAGCAGCTTGGTCGGGGTGAACACAGATACGCAGTATTTT. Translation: CASSLVGVNTDTQYF.